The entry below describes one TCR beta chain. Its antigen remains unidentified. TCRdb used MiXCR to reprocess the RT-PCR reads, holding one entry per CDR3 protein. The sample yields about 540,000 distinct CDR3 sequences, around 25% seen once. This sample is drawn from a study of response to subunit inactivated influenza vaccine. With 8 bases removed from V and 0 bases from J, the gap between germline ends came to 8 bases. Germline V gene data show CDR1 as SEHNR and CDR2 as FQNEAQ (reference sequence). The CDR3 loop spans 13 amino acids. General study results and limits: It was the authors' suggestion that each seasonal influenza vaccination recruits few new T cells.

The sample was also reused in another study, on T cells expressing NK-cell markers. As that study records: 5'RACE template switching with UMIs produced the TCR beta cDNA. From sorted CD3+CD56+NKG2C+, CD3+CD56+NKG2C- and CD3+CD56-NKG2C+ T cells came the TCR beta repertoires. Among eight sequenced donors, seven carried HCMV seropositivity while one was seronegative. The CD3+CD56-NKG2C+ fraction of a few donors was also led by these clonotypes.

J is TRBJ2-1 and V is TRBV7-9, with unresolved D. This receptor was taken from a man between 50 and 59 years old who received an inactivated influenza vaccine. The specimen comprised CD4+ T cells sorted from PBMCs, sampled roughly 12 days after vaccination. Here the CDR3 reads CASRQNSYNEQFF. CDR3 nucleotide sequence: TGTGCCAGCCGCCAAAACTCCTACAATGAGCAGTTCTTC.